This T cell receptor beta chain came from a study of blood T cell repertoires in COVID-19. As for the study in general: Specimens from acute and convalescent COVID-19 originated in the United States, Italy and Spain.

Measured with immunoSEQ multiplex PCR; TCRdb has only the in-frame clones, and not every one. The data contain 200,000 to 300,000 clones, approximately 82% of them singletons. The J segment lost 4 bases and the V segment lost 6 bases, leaving 5 bases of the junction unmatched. The CDR3 length is 13 residues. Germline V lookup: CDR1 KGHSH, CDR2 LQKENI. The source is a woman older than 75 with acute or convalescent COVID-19. The source material was peripheral blood. The chain has TRBV18 and TRBJ1-2; 7 bases map to TRBD1. The CDR3 nucleotides read TGTGCCAGCTCCACGACAGGGCTCTATGGCTACACCTTC. Translated, it gives CASSTTGLYGYTF.